These 18 T cell receptor beta chains originate from one sample sequenced in a study of blood T cells in healthy people across ages. Primers used in a second PCR of about 7 to 12 cycles were a sample-barcoded 5' primer and a J-beta primer mix. Using its own MiXCR run on the 5' RACE reads, TCRdb lists one record per CDR3 protein. Counted here are hundreds of thousands of distinct CDR3 sequences, roughly 30% occurring once; the ten biggest clones make up 15% to 19%. Sequenced sample: blood. These TCRs come from a woman of 80 years or more in good health.

Concerning this clonotype: A much larger clone lies one base from this, so it may be a read error. The rearrangement links TRBV12-3 or TRBV12-4 to TRBJ2-1; 8 nucleotides line up with TRBD2. The J call may be in error: the DNA end matches TRBJ2-7 better. This CDR3 has 15 residues. The CDR3 spells CASSFGGASYNEQYF. The CDR3 nucleotides are TGTGCCAGCAGTTTCGGGGGGGCTTCCTACAATGAGCAGTACTTC.

This clonotype was picked up many times. The rearrangement joins TRBV24-1 to TRBJ1-2; D is ambiguous. V was pared by 4 bases and J by 2 bases, with 1 base between. The germline V gene has CDR1 KGHDR and CDR2 SFDVKD. The CDR3 extends over 11 amino acids. The CDR3 here is CATSENYGYTF. CDR3 nucleotide sequence: TGTGCCACCAGTGAGAACTATGGCTACACCTTC.

This clonotype showed up many times. The chain is built from TRBV7-3 and TRBJ2-1; possibly TRBD1 for D (7 bases). CDR1 and CDR2 (germline): SGHTA, FQGTGA. The length of the CDR3 is 14 residues. Deletions cut 5 bases from V and 10 bases from J, with 18 bases between. The CDR3 bases are TGTGCCAGCAGCCGGGACAGCGGGTCTGTGGAGCAGTTCTTC. Translating gives CASSRDSGSVEQFF.

In its sample, this clonotype was seen many times. The CDR3 is CASSLSASGGRGEQYF. The CDR3 bases are TGTGCCAGCAGTTTATCGGCCTCGGGGGGTCGGGGCGAGCAGTACTTC. The gene calls are TRBV28 and TRBJ2-7; 7 positions match TRBD2. The CDR3 contains 16 residues. From germline, CDR1 is MDHEN and CDR2 SYDVKM. The V segment lost 1 base and the J segment 6 bases; nucleotides outside the gene matches: 12.

As concerns this clonotype: It may be a read error: a sequence one base away is much more abundant. The genes are TRBV7-2 and TRBJ2-1; tentative D call: TRBD1 (5 bases). CDR3 length: 15 amino acids. Germline-derived CDR1 and CDR2 are SGHTA and FQGNSA. Trimming shortened V by 3 bases and J by 1 base, and 10 bases separated the two germline ends. CDR3 DNA: TGTGCCAGCAGCTTGTTACAGGCTTCCTACAATGAGCAGTTCTTC. It specifies CASSLLQASYNEQFF. Supplemented by reference TRBV7-2 and TRBJ2-1, the full variable domain reads GAGVSQSPSNKVTEKGKDVELRCDPISGHTALYWYRQSLGQGLEFLIYFQGNSAPDKSGLPSDRFSAERTGGSVSTLTIQRTQQEDSAVYLCASSLLQASYNEQFFGPGTRLTVL.

About this clonotype: This could be a read error, since a much larger clone is one nucleotide away. The chain carries TRBV29-1 and TRBJ2-5; TRBD1 aligns across 8 bases. In germline, CDR1 is SQVTM, CDR2 ANQGSEA. This CDR3 is 12 amino acids long. Trimming took 5 bases from V and 4 from J; bases not matched to a gene: 3. The CDR3: CSVMTGVETQYF. Written as DNA, the CDR3 is TGCAGCGTTATGACAGGGGTAGAGACCCAGTACTTC.

This clonotype was found many times. The chain has TRBV29-1 and TRBJ2-7; D possibly corresponds to TRBD1 (6 bases). Germline V CDR1 and CDR2: SQVTM, ANQGSEA. The V end was cut by 4 bases, the J end by 5 bases, with 9 bases between. CDR3 length: 11 amino acids. The CDR3 DNA reads as TGCAGCGTTGCAGACAGGCACGAGCAGTACTTC. This codes for CSVADRHEQYF.

The V call is TRBV20-1, the J call TRBJ2-7; unclear D gene. V gave up 5 bases and J gave up 6 bases, with 17 bases separating them. The germline V gene has CDR1 DFQATT and CDR2 SNEGSKA (reference sequence). This CDR3 contains 13 residues. This chain's CDR3 is CSASRTKGLEQYF. The CDR3 DNA follows: TGCAGTGCTTCCCGGACCAAGGGCCTCGAGCAGTACTTC.

Notes on this clonotype: A much larger clone lies one base from this, so it may be a read error. The CDR3 loop reads CSVKLTGRTFGNTQYF. DNA of the CDR3: TGCAGTGTTAAACTAACGGGACGTACGTTCGGGAATACGCAGTATTTT. The chain is built from TRBV20-1 and TRBJ2-3; D is tentatively TRBD1 or TRBD2 (5 bases each). V was clipped by 7 bases and J by 7 bases, with 27 bases between them. Germline loops: CDR1 DFQATT, CDR2 SNEGSKA (reference sequence). This CDR3 spans 16 amino acids.

This chain uses TRBV5-1 with TRBJ2-2; D not certain. Between the trimmed V and J ends, which lost 4 bases and 4 bases, there was a span of 11 bases. Germline CDR1 and CDR2: SGHRS and YFSETQ. The CDR3 consists of 14 residues. CDR3 sequence (DNA): TGCGCCAGCAGCGATCCGGGCCTCACCGGGGAGCTGTTTTTT. This gives the protein CASSDPGLTGELFF.

This clonotype was observed many times. The chain employs TRBV7-8 and TRBJ1-6, with D tentatively TRBD1 (6 bases). CDR3 length equals 16 residues. CDR1 is SGHVS, CDR2 FQNEAQ, per germline. V was clipped by 1 base and J by 13 bases, with 20 bases between them. CDR3 in amino acids: CASSLGVLDSPRPLHF. The DNA for the CDR3 is TGTGCCAGCAGCTTAGGTGTATTGGACAGTCCTCGGCCCCTCCACTTT.

Note on this clonotype: At one end, the junction sequence differs from germline, possibly due to a read error. The V gene is TRBV20-1, the J gene TRBJ2-1, with D possibly called TRBD1 or TRBD2 (6 bases each). CDR3 size: 15 residues. The germline V gene has CDR1 DFQATT and CDR2 SNEGSKA (reference sequence). CDR3 loop: CSARGGAGNNNEQFF. Here the CDR3 DNA reads TGCAGTGCTAGAGGGGGGGCGGGGAACAACAATGAACAGTTCTTC.

Details on this clonotype: One base away lies a much larger clone, so this may be a sequencing read error. The chain combines TRBV3-1 with TRBJ2-5, with 10 bases lining up with TRBD1. In germline, CDR1 is LGHDT, CDR2 YNNKEL (reference sequence). V lost 4 bases and J lost 7; bases outside the gene matches: 9. CDR3 length: 15 residues. The CDR3 DNA reads as TGTGCCAGCAGCCTAAGGACAGGGGGATCGCGGACCCAGTACTTC. Encoded protein: CASSLRTGGSRTQYF.

The sample holds many counts of this clonotype. The chain is built from TRBV5-1 and TRBJ1-5; weak D call: TRBD1 (6 bases). V lost 0 bases to trimming and J lost 7 bases, with 8 bases between them. CDR1 and CDR2 (germline): SGHRS, YFSETQ. The CDR3 totals 13 residues. CDR3 sequence: CASSLEQGQPQHF. In DNA, the CDR3 is TGCGCCAGCAGCTTGGAACAGGGACAGCCCCAGCATTTT.

This clonotype has a handful of counts. The V and J genes are TRBV11-2 and TRBJ1-4; D is unresolved. Germline V lookup: CDR1 SGHAT, CDR2 FQNNGV. The CDR3 consists of 15 residues. Between the trimmed V and J ends, which lost 3 bases and 5 bases, there was a span of 13 bases. CDR3 region: CASSLGFSSNEKLFF. CDR3 DNA: TGTGCCAGCAGCTTGGGGTTTAGTTCAAATGAAAAACTGTTTTTT.

This chain uses TRBV2 with TRBJ2-3; maybe TRBD2 (5 bases). Germline lookup yields CDR1 SNHLY and CDR2 FYNNEI. The ends were cut back, 2 bases at V and 2 bases at J, with 14 bases in the middle. The CDR3 extends over 16 amino acids. CDR3 bases: TGTGCCAGCAGTGAAATGGTTAGCGTAAACACAGATACGCAGTATTTT. This gives the protein CASSEMVSVNTDTQYF.

The chain recombines TRBV20-1 with TRBJ1-2; D not resolved. V dropped 5 bases and J dropped 3 bases, with 4 bases sitting between them. There are 10 residues in the CDR3. The germline V gene has CDR1 DFQATT and CDR2 SNEGSKA (reference sequence). The CDR3 DNA reads TGCAGTGCTGGACACTATGGCTACACCTTC. It yields the protein CSAGHYGYTF.

The chain employs TRBV19 and TRBJ2-3; D unclear. Germline CDR1 and CDR2: LNHDA and SQIVND (reference sequence). The ends were cut back, 4 bases at V and 0 bases at J, with 5 bases in the middle. The CDR3 totals 13 residues. CDR3 sequence (DNA): TGTGCCAGTAGTACGAAAAGCACAGATACGCAGTATTTT. Encoded protein: CASSTKSTDTQYF.